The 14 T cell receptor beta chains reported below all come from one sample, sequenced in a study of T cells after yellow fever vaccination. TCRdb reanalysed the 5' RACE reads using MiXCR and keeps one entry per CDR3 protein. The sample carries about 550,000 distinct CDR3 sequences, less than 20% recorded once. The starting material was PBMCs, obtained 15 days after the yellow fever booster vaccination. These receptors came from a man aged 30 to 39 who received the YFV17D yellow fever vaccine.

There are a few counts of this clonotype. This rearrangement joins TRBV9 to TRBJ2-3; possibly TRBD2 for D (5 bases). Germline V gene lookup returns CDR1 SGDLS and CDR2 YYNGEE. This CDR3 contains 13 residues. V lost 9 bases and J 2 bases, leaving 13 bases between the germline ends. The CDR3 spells CATSPGSTDTQYF. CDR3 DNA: TGTGCCACTAGCCCGGGTTCCACAGATACGCAGTATTTT.

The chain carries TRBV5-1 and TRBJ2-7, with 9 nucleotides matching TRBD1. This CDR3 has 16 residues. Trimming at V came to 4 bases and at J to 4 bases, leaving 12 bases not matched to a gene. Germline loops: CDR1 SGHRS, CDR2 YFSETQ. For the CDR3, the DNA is TGCGCCAGCAGCCTCGTCCCGACAGGGGGGGAGTACGAGCAGTACTTC. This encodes CASSLVPTGGEYEQYF.

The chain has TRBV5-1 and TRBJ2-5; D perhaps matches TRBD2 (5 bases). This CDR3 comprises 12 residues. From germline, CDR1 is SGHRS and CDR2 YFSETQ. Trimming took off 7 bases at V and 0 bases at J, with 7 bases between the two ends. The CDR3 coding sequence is TGCGCCAGCCAGACTAACCAAGAGACCCAGTACTTC. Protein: CASQTNQETQYF.

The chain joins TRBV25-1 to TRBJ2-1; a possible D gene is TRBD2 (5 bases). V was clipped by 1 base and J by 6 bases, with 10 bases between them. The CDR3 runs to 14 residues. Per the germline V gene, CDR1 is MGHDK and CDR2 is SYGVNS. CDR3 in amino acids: CASSESRRANEQFF. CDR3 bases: TGTGCCAGCAGTGAATCTAGGCGGGCCAATGAGCAGTTCTTC.

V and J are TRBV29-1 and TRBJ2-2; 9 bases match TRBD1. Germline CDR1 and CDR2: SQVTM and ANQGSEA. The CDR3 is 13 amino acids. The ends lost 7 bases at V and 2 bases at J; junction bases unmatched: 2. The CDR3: CSAGQGNTGELFF. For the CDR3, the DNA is TGCAGCGCGGGACAGGGAAACACCGGGGAGCTGTTTTTT.

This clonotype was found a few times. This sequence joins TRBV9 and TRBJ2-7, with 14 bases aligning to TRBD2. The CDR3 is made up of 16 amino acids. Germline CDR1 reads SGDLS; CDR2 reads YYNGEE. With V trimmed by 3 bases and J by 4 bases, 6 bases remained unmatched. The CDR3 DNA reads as TGTGCCAGCAGCGGTGGGACTAGCGGGAGCCCGTACGAGCAGTACTTC. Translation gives CASSGGTSGSPYEQYF. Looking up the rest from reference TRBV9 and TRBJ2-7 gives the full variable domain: DSGVTQTPKHLITATGQRVTLRCSPRSGDLSVYWYQQSLDQGLQFLIQYYNGEERAKGNILERFSAQQFPDLHSELNLSSLELGDSALYFCASSGGTSGSPYEQYFGPGTRLTVT.

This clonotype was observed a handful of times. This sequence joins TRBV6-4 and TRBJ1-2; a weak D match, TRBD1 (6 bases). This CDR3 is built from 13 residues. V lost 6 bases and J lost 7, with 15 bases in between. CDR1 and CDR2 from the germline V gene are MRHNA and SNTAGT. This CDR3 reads CASSEGRGLGYTF. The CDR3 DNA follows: TGTGCCAGCAGCGAAGGTCGGGGGCTTGGCTACACCTTC.

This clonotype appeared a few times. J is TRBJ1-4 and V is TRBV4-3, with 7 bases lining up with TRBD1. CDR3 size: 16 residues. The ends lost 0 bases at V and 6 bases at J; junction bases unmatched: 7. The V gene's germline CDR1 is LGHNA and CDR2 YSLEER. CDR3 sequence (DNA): TGCGCCAGCAGCCAAGATGGGACAGCAGCGGATGAAAAACTGTTTTTT. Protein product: CASSQDGTAADEKLFF.

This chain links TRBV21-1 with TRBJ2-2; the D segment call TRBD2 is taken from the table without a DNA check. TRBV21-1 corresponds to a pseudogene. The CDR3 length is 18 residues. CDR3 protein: CASSKGTSGTSNTGELFF. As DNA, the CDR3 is TGTGCCAGCAGCAAAGGGACTAGCGGTACCTCGAACACCGGGGAGCTGTTTTTT.

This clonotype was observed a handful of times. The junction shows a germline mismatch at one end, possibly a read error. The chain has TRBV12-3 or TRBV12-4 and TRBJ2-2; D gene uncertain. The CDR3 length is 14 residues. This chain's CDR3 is CASILQRNTGELFF. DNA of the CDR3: TGTGCCAGCATTTTACAGAGGAACACCGGGGAGCTGTTTTTT.

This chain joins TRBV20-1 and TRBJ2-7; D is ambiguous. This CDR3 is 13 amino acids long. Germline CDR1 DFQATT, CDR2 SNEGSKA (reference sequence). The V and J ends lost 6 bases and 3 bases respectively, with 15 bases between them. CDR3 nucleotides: TGCAGTGCGAGGTCCCATTCCGACTACGAGCAGTACTTC. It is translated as CSARSHSDYEQYF.

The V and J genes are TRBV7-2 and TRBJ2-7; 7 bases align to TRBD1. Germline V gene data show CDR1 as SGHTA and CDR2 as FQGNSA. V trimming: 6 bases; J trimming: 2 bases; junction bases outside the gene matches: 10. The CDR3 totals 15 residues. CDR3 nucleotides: TGTGCCAGCAGGCCTGCCGCAGGGACAGCCTACGAGCAGTACTTC. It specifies CASRPAAGTAYEQYF.

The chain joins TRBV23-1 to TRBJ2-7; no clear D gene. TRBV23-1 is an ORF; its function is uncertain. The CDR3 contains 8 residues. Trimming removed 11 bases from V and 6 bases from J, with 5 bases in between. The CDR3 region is CAPPEQYF. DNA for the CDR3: TGCGCCCCCCCCGAGCAGTACTTC.

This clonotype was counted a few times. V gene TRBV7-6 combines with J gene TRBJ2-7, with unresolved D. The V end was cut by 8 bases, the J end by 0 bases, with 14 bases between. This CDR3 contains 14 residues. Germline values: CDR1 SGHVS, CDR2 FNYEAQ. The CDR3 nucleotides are TGTGCCAGCTCTGTTGCGTTTAGCTCCTACGAGCAGTACTTC. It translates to CASSVAFSSYEQYF.